The clone carrying this TCR beta chain was seen a few times. Its antigen is unidentified. The data are from a study of T cell clones after liver transplantation. About the study: Liver transplant recipients had immunosuppression withdrawal attempted within 2 years. A pre-transplant mixed lymphocyte reaction with TCRbeta sequencing defined graft-donor-reactive clones followed in post-transplant blood. Study outcomes and limitations: Conclusions were preliminary, with small, heterogeneous patient groups. The donor-reactive repertoire was only partly measurable in a couple of subjects, lacking donor cells.

TCRdb's table, derived via immunoSEQ multiplex PCR, lists solely in-frame clones and lacks some. The sample includes just under 60,000 clones, around 70% of them seen just once. The CDR3 loop spans 14 amino acids. The V end was cut by 3 bases, the J end by 0 bases, with 7 bases between. Germline V CDR1 and CDR2: SGHTA, FQGNSA. The sequenced sample was CD4+ T cells from blood, obtained at the roughly 16-month timepoint. The TCR was taken from a human patient who received a liver transplant. A share of the T cells may be of graft donor origin. The chain carries TRBV7-2 and TRBJ2-3; D unclear. The DNA for the CDR3 is TGTGCCAGCAGCTTTTACGCTAGCACAGATACGCAGTATTTT. This codes for CASSFYASTDTQYF. Based on the CDR3 plus reference TRBV7-2 and TRBJ2-3, the full variable domain is GAGVSQSPSNKVTEKGKDVELRCDPISGHTALYWYRQSLGQGLEFLIYFQGNSAPDKSGLPSDRFSAERTGGSVSTLTIQRTQQEDSAVYLCASSFYASTDTQYFGPGTRLTVL.